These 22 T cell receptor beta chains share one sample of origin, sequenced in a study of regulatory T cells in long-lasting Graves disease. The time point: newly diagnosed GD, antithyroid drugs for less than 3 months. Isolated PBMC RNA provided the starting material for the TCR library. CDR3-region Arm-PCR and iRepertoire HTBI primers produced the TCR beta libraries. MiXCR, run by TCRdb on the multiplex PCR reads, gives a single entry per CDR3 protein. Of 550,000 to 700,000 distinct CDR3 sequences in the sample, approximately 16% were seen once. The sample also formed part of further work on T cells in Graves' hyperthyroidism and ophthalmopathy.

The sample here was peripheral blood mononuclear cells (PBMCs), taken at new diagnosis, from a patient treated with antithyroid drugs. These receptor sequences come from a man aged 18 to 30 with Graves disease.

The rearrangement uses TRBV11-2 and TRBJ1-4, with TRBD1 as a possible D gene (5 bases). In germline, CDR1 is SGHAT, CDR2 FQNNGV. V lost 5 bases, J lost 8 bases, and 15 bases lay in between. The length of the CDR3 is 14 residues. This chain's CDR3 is CASSPGTLEEKLFF. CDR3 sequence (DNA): TGTGCCAGCAGCCCGGGGACGCTGGAGGAAAAACTGTTTTTT.

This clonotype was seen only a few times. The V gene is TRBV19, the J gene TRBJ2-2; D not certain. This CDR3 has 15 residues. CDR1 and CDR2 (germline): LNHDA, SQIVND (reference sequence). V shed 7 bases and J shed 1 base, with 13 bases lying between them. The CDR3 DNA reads TGTGCCAGTACCACCCGGACGGTGAACACCGGGGAGCTGTTTTTT. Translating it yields CASTTRTVNTGELFF.

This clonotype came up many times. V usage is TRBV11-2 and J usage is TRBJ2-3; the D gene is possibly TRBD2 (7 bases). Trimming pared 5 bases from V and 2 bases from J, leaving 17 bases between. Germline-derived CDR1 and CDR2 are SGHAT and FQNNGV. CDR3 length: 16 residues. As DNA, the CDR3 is TGTGCCAGCAGCGGGGGGGCCTTTACATACACAGATACGCAGTATTTT. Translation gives CASSGGAFTYTDTQYF. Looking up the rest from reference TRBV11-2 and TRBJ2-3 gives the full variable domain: EAGVAQSPRYKIIEKRQSVAFWCNPISGHATLYWYQQILGQGPKLLIQFQNNGVVDDSQLPKDRFSAERLKGVDSTLKIQPAKLEDSAVYLCASSGGAFTYTDTQYFGPGTRLTVL.

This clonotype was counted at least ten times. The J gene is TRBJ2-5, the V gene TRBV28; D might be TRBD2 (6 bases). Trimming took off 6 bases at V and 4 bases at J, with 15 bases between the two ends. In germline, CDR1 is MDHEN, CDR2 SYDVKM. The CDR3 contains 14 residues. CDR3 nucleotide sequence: TGTGCCAGCAGCCACCAGGGCGGGACAGAGACCCAGTACTTC. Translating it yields CASSHQGGTETQYF. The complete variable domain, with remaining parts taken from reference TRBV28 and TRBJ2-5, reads DVKVTQSSRYLVKRTGEKVFLECVQDMDHENMFWYRQDPGLGLRLIYFSYDVKMKEKGDIPEGYSVSREKKERFSLILESASTNQTSMYLCASSHQGGTETQYFGPGTRLLVL.

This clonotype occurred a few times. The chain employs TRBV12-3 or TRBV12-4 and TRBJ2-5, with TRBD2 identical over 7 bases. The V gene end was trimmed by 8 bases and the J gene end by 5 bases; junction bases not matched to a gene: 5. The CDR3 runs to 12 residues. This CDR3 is CASRGDGETQYF. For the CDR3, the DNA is TGTGCCAGCCGGGGGGACGGGGAGACCCAGTACTTC.

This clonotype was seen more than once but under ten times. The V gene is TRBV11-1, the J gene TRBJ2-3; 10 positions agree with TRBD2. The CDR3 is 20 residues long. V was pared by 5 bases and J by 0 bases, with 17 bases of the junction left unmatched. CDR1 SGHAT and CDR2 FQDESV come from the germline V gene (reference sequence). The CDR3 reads CASSPPSGSRKSPSTDTQYF. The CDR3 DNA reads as TGTGCCAGCAGCCCCCCTAGCGGGAGCCGAAAATCACCTAGCACAGATACGCAGTATTTT.

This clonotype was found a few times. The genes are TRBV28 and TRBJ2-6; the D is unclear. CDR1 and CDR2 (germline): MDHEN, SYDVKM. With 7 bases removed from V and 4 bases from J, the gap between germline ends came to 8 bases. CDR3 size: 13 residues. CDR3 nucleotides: TGTGCCAGCACAGCTCCCGGGGCCAACGTCCTGACTTTC. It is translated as CASTAPGANVLTF. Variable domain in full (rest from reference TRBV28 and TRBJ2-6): DVKVTQSSRYLVKRTGEKVFLECVQDMDHENMFWYRQDPGLGLRLIYFSYDVKMKEKGDIPEGYSVSREKKERFSLILESASTNQTSMYLCASTAPGANVLTFGAGSRLTVL.

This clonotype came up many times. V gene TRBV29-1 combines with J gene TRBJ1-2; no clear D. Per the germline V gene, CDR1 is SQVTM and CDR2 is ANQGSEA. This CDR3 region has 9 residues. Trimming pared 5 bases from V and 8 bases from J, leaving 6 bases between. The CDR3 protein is CSVQPGYTF. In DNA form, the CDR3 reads TGCAGCGTTCAACCGGGCTACACCTTC.

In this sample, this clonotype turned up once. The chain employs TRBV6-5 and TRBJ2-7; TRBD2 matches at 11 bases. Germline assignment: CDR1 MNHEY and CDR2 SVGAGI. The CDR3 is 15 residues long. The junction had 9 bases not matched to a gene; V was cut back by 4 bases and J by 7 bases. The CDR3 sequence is CASSSLSGRADEQYF. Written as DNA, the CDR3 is TGTGCCAGCAGTTCCCTTAGCGGGAGGGCCGATGAGCAGTACTTC.

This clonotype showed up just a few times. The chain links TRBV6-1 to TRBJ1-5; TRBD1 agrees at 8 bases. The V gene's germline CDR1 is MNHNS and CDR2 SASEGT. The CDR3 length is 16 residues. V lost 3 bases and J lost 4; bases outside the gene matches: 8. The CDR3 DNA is TGTGCCAGCAGTGATCAAATCACAGGGGGGAATCAGCCCCAGCATTTT. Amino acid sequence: CASSDQITGGNQPQHF.

CDR3 residues: CAISESDPQGYTF. DNA of the CDR3: TGTGCCATCAGTGAGTCGGACCCACAGGGCTACACCTTC. The chain is built from TRBV10-3 and TRBJ1-2; D is unresolved. The CDR3 sequence is 13 residues long. V dropped 0 bases and J dropped 8 bases, with 10 bases sitting between them. Germline assignment: CDR1 ENHRY and CDR2 SYGVKD.

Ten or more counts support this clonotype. The chain's CDR3 is CASSSLARDLDNEQFF. CDR3 sequence (DNA): TGTGCCAGCAGTTCTCTAGCGAGAGATTTAGACAATGAGCAGTTCTTC. This rearrangement joins TRBV28 to TRBJ2-1; possibly TRBD2 for D (6 bases). CDR1 MDHEN and CDR2 SYDVKM come from the germline V gene. This CDR3 contains 16 residues. Between the trimmed V and J ends, which lost 4 bases and 5 bases, there was a span of 18 bases.

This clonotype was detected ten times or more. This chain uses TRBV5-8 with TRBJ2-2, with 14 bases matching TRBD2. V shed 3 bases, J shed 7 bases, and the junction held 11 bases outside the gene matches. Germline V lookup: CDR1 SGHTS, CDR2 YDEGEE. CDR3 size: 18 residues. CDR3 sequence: CASSSPRLAGGPSGELFF. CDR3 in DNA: TGTGCCAGCAGCTCGCCGAGACTAGCGGGAGGGCCGAGCGGGGAGCTGTTTTTT.

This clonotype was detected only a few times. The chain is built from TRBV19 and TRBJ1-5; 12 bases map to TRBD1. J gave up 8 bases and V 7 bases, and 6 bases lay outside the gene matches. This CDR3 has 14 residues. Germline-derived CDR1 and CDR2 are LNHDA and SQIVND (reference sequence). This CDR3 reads CASTRGTGGEPQHF. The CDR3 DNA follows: TGTGCCAGTACCAGAGGGACAGGGGGCGAGCCCCAGCATTTT.

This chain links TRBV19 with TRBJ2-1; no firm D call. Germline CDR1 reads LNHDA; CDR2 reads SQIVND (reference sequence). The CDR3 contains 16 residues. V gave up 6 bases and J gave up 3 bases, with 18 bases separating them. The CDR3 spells CASSVGMGNFYNEQFF. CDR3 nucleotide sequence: TGTGCCAGTAGCGTAGGCATGGGAAATTTCTACAATGAGCAGTTCTTC.

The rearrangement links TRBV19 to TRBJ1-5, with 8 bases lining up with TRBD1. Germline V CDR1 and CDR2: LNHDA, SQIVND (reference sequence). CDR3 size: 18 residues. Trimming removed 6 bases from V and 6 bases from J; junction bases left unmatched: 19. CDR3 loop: CASSHIRARGHRGQPQHF. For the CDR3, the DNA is TGTGCCAGTAGCCACATACGTGCCAGGGGGCATCGTGGTCAGCCCCAGCATTTT.

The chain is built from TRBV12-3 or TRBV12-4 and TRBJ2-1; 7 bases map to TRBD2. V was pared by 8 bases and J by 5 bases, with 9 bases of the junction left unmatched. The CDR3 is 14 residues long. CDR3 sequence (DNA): TGTGCCAGCCGACCGGGGAGCGGGAACAATGAGCAGTTCTTC. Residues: CASRPGSGNNEQFF.

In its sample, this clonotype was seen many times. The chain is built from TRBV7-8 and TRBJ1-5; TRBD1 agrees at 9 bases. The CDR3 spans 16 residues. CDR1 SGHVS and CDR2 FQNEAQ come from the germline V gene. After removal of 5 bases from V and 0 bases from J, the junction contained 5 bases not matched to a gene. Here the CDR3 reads CASSGPGQGSNQPQHF. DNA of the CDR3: TGTGCCAGCAGCGGTCCGGGACAGGGTAGCAATCAGCCCCAGCATTTT. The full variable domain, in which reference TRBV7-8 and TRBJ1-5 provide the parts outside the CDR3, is GAGVSQSPRYKVAKRGQDVALRCDPISGHVSLFWYQQALGQGPEFLTYFQNEAQLDKSGLPSDRFFAERPEGSVSTLKIQRTQQEDSAVYLCASSGPGQGSNQPQHFGDGTRLSIL.

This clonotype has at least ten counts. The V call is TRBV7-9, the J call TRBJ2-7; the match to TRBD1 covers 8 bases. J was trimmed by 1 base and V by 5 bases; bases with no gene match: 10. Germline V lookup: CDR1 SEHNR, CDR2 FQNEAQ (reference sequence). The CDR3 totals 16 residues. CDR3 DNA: TGTGCCAGCAGCGACGCCCTCGGACAGGGTTCCTACGAGCAGTACTTC. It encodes CASSDALGQGSYEQYF.

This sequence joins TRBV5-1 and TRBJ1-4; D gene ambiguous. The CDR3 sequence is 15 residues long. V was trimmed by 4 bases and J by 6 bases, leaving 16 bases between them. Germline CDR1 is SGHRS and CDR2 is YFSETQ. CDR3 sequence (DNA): TGCGCCAGCAGCCCGGAGGGTGGAATTTATGAAAAACTGTTTTTT. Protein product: CASSPEGGIYEKLFF.

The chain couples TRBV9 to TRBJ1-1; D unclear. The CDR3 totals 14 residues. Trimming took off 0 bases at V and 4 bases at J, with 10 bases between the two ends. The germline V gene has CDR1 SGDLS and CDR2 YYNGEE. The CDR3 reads CASSVVWEGTEAFF. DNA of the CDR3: TGTGCCAGCAGCGTAGTTTGGGAAGGCACTGAAGCTTTCTTT.

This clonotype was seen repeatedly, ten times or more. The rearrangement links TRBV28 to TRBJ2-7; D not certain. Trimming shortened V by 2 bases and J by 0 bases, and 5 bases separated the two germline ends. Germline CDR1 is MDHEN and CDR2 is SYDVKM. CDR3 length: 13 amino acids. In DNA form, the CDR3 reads TGTGCCAGCAGTTTAAGGGCCTCCTACGAGCAGTACTTC. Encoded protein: CASSLRASYEQYF.